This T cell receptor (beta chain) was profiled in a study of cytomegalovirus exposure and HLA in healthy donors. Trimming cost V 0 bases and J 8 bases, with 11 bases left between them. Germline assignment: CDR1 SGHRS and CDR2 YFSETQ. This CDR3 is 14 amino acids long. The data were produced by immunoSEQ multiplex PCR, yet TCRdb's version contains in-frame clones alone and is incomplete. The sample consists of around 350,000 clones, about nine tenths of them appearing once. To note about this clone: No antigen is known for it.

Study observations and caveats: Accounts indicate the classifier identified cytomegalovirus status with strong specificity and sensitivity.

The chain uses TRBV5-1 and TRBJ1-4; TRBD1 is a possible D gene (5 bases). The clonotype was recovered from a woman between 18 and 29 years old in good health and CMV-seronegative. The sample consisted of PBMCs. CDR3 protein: CASSLDPQGEKLFF. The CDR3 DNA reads TGCGCCAGCAGCTTGGACCCCCAGGGAGAAAAACTGTTTTTT.